Shown below are 9 T cell receptor beta chains from a single sample sequenced in a study of shared clonotypes between healthy human individuals. This table comes from immunoSEQ multiplex PCR, and its TCRdb copy is limited to in-frame clones, with some not included. The data show roughly 2 million clones, 85% to 95% seen once. The material sequenced was naive CD4+ T cells sorted from blood. Subset defined: CD45RA+ positively selected. The receptors were sampled from a young man in good health.

This clone was picked up one time. This chain uses TRBV30 with TRBJ1-4; possible D gene TRBD1, 6 bases. This CDR3 contains 13 residues. Trimming cost V 3 bases and J 7 bases, with 12 bases left between them. CDR1 and CDR2 (germline): GTSNPN, SVGIG (reference sequence). The CDR3 loop is CAWSRGPGEKLFF. As DNA, the CDR3 is TGTGCCTGGAGCCGGGGGCCGGGTGAAAAACTGTTTTTT.

The chain couples TRBV6-5 to TRBJ1-1; TRBD1 matches at 7 bases. The CDR3 consists of 13 residues. The J segment lost 7 bases and the V segment lost 6 bases, leaving 8 bases of the junction unmatched. The germline V gene has CDR1 MNHEY and CDR2 SVGAGI. CDR3 nucleotide sequence: TGTGCCAGCAGAGCCGGGACAGTGAGTGAAGCTTTCTTT. Its protein is CASRAGTVSEAFF.

The rearrangement links TRBV6-5 to TRBJ2-7, with D possibly TRBD2 on 6 matching bases. The CDR3 consists of 15 residues. Trimming left V 10 bases short and J 1 base short, with 20 bases between. From germline, CDR1 is MNHEY and CDR2 SVGAGI. CDR3 protein: CATRSTDGGSYEQYF. For the CDR3, the DNA is TGTGCCACCCGGTCGACGGACGGGGGATCCTACGAGCAGTACTTC.

This clone was seen a single time. CDR3 coding DNA: TGTGCCAGCAGCGGTAAGGCAGGGGACGGCTACACCTTC. Translating it yields CASSGKAGDGYTF. The chain carries TRBV7-9 and TRBJ1-2, with a weak D call TRBD1 (6 bases). Trimming left V 5 bases short and J 8 bases short, with 15 bases between. CDR3 size: 13 residues. From germline, CDR1 is SEHNR and CDR2 FQNEAQ (reference sequence).

CDR3 residues: CASSPGTGDSKNIQYF. In nucleotides, the CDR3 is TGTGCCAGCAGCCCCGGGACAGGGGATAGCAAAAACATTCAGTACTTC. The genes are TRBV7-3 and TRBJ2-4, with 10 bases identical to TRBD1. The germline gives CDR1 SGHTA, CDR2 FQGTGA. Trimming took 5 bases from V and 3 from J; bases not matched to a gene: 7. CDR3 length: 16 residues.

V is TRBV27 and J is TRBJ1-2, with D perhaps matching TRBD1 (6 bases). V dropped 9 bases and J dropped 6 bases, with 11 bases sitting between them. The V gene's germline CDR1 is MNHEY and CDR2 SMNVEV (reference sequence). The CDR3 sequence is 11 residues long. The CDR3 DNA follows: TGTGCCAGGAGGGGGGAAGATGGCTACACCTTC. Protein product: CARRGEDGYTF.

The chain combines TRBV19 with TRBJ1-5; TRBD1 matches 7 bases. The CDR3 is made up of 14 amino acids. Losses at the gene ends were 5 bases for V and 7 bases for J; bases not matched to a gene: 8. CDR1 and CDR2 from the germline V gene are LNHDA and SQIVND (reference sequence). CDR3: CASSPTGAGQPQHF. CDR3 nucleotides: TGTGCCAGTAGTCCCACAGGGGCGGGACAGCCCCAGCATTTT.

The chain combines TRBV9 with TRBJ1-4; 11 bases align to TRBD1. With 4 bases clipped from V and 8 bases from J, the junction kept 7 bases outside the gene matches. Germline V gene data show CDR1 as SGDLS and CDR2 as YYNGEE. The CDR3 loop spans 15 amino acids. The CDR3 spells CASSTWTGGGEKLFF. The DNA for the CDR3 is TGTGCCAGCAGCACATGGACAGGGGGCGGAGAAAAACTGTTTTTT. Full variable domain (rest looked up from reference TRBV9 and TRBJ1-4): DSGVTQTPKHLITATGQRVTLRCSPRSGDLSVYWYQQSLDQGLQFLIQYYNGEERAKGNILERFSAQQFPDLHSELNLSSLELGDSALYFCASSTWTGGGEKLFFGSGTQLSVL.

This chain joins TRBV21-1 and TRBJ2-7. TRBV21-1 is a recognized pseudogene. The CDR3 has 15 amino acids. The CDR3 spells CASPLILGSSYEQYF. CDR3 sequence (DNA): TGTGCCAGCCCTCTTATTTTGGGAAGTTCCTACGAGCAGTACTTC.